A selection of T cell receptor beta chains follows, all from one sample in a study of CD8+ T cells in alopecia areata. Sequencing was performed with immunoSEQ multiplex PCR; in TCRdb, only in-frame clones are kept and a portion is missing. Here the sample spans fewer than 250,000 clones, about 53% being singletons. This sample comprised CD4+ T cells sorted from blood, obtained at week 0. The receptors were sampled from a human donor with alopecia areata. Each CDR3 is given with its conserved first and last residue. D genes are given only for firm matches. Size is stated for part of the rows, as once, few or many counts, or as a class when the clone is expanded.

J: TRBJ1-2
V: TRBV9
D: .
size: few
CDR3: CASSPKRVETNYGYTF
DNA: TGTGCCAGCAGCCCCAAAAGGGTAGAAACTAACTATGGCTACACCTTC

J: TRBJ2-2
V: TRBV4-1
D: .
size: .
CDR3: CASSQVPRVRTGELFF
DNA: TGCGCCAGCAGCCAAGTCCCCAGGGTGCGGACCGGGGAGCTGTTTTTT

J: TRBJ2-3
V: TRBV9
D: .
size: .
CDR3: CASSPRRGGTDTQYF
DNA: TGTGCCAGCAGCCCACGTAGGGGGGGCACAGATACGCAGTATTTT

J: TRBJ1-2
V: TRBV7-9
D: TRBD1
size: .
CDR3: CASSSLGKGTVSYGYTF
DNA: TGTGCCAGCAGCTCCTTGGGTAAAGGGACAGTTTCCTATGGCTACACCTTC

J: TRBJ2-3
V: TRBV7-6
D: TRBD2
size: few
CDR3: CASSPGLSDTQYF
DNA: TGTGCCAGCAGCCCGGGACTATCAGATACGCAGTATTTT

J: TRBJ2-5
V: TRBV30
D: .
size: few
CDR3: CAWSQRGGPVETQYF
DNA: TGTGCCTGGAGCCAGAGGGGTGGGCCAGTGGAGACCCAGTACTTC

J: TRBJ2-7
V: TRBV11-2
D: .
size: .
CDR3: CASSLGTSRPHEQYF
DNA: TGTGCCAGCAGCTTAGGTACTAGCCGACCCCACGAGCAGTACTTC

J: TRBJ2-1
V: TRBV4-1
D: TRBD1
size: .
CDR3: CASSQGISGQTYNEQFF
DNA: TGCGCCAGCAGCCAAGGTATTTCGGGACAGACCTACAATGAGCAGTTCTTC

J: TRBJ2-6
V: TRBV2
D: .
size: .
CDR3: CASSEVVGANVLTF
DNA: TGTGCCAGCAGTGAAGTGGTGGGGGCCAACGTCCTGACTTTC

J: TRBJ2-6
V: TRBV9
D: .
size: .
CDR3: CASSVDFGANVLTF
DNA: TGTGCCAGCAGCGTAGACTTTGGGGCCAACGTCCTGACTTTC

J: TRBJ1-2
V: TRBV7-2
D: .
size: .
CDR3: CASSLAQGLGYGYTF
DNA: TGTGCCAGCAGCTTAGCTCAGGGGTTGGGCTATGGCTACACCTTC

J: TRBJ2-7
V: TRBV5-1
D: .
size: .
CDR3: CASSPTTGTSSYEQYF
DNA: TGCGCCAGCAGCCCTACGACCGGGACGTCATCCTACGAGCAGTACTTC

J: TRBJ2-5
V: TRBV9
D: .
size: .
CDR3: CASSVGGQETQYF
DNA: TGTGCCAGCAGCGTAGGAGGGCAAGAGACCCAGTACTTC

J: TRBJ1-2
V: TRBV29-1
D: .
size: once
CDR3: CSVEAPRSTF
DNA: TGCAGCGTTGAGGCACCGAGGAGCACCTTC

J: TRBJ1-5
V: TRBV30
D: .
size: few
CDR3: CAWSRYSNQPQHF
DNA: TGTGCCTGGAGCCGGTATAGCAATCAGCCCCAGCATTTT

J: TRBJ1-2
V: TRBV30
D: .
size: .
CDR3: CAWSVKGRNGYTF
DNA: TGTGCCTGGAGTGTAAAGGGTAGGAATGGCTACACCTTC

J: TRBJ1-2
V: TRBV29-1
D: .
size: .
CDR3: CSVVRANYGYTF
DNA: TGCAGCGTTGTTAGGGCAAACTATGGCTACACCTTC

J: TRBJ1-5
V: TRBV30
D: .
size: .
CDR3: CAWSTGTPNQPQHF
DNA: TGTGCCTGGAGTACCGGGACACCCAATCAGCCCCAGCATTTT

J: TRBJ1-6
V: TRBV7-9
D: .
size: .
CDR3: CASRADSWNSPLHF
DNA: TGTGCCAGCAGGGCGGACAGCTGGAATTCACCCCTCCACTTT

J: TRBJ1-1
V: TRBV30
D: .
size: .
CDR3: CAWRADNGGTEAFF
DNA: TGTGCCTGGAGAGCGGACAACGGGGGCACTGAAGCTTTCTTT